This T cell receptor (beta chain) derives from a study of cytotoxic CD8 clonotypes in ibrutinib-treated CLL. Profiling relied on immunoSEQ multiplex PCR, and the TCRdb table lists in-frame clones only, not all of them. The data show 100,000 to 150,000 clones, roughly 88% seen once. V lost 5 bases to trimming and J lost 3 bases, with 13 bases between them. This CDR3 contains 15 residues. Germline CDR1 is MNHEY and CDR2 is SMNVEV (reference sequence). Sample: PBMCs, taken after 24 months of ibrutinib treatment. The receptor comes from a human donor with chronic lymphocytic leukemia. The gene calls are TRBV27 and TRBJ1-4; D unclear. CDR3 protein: CASSPKGGPNEKLFF. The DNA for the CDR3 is TGTGCCAGCAGTCCCAAGGGAGGGCCTAATGAAAAACTGTTTTTT. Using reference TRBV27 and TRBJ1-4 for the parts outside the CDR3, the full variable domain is EAQVTQNPRYLITVTGKKLTVTCSQNMNHEYMSWYRQDPGLGLRQIYYSMNVEVTDKGDVPEGYKVSRKEKRNFPLILESPSPNQTSLYFCASSPKGGPNEKLFFGSGTQLSVL.